This T cell receptor beta chain was identified in a study of T cells in Graves' hyperthyroidism and ophthalmopathy. In its sample, this clonotype was seen many times. Recently diagnosed hyperthyroidism of less than 2 months' duration affected patients aged 18 to 65. Uncontrolled infection, other autoimmune disease, pregnancy or lactation excluded patients. Thyroid ultrasound, orbital computed tomography, clinical symptoms, and serum thyroxine and TRAb underpinned diagnoses. Germline-derived CDR1 and CDR2 are MNHEY and SVGAGI. Trimming took off 2 bases at V and 7 bases at J, with 11 bases between the two ends. CDR3 length equals 14 residues. Researchers took RNA transcripts and amplified the TCR beta CDR3 regions from them. First-round RT-PCR with HTBI primers amplified the TCR CDR3 region. From the multiplex PCR reads, TCRdb called clonotypes with MiXCR, one entry per CDR3 protein. The data contain around 110,000 distinct CDR3 sequences, roughly 15% of them singletons.

This receptor was taken from a woman in her 50s with Graves' hyperthyroidism. The chain has TRBV6-5 and TRBJ1-4, with D perhaps matching TRBD1 (5 bases). Input material: blood. CDR3 loop: CASSYGGTGEKLFF. DNA of the CDR3: TGTGCCAGCAGTTACGGGGGAACCGGTGAAAAACTGTTTTTT.